These 30 T cell receptor beta chains originate from one sample sequenced in a study of identical twins. TCRdb itself ran the 5' RACE reads through MiXCR, one entry per CDR3 protein. The data hold 540,000 or so distinct CDR3 sequences, with around 20% observed a single time. These data were also reused for a study on yellow fever vaccine responses in identical twins.

Material for sequencing was CD4+ T cells sorted from blood. The receptors here all came from a woman aged 18-29 years in good health.

The sample holds a few counts of this clonotype. The rearrangement joins TRBV15 to TRBJ1-6; D unresolved. The length of the CDR3 is 16 residues. Trimming took off 1 base at V and 2 bases at J, with 9 bases between the two ends. Per the germline V gene, CDR1 is LNHNV and CDR2 is YYDKDF (reference sequence). The CDR3 DNA reads TGTGCCACCAGCAGAGGGACGCGCGCCTATAATTCACCCCTCCACTTT. Encoded protein: CATSRGTRAYNSPLHF.

The chain has TRBV5-6 and TRBJ2-6; D not resolved. This CDR3 region has 18 residues. Germline V CDR1 and CDR2: SGHDT, YYEEEE. V gave up 2 bases and J gave up 2 bases, with 17 bases separating them. The CDR3 region has the DNA TGTGCCAGCAGCTTTTATGTGGGGAAGGTTCCTGGGGCCAACGTCCTGACTTTC. Its protein product is CASSFYVGKVPGANVLTF.

The V and J genes are TRBV3-1 and TRBJ2-1; 9 bases fit TRBD2. Germline CDR1 is LGHDT and CDR2 is YNNKEL (reference sequence). After removal of 11 bases from V and 6 bases from J, the junction contained 23 bases not matched to a gene. The CDR3 contains 18 residues. The DNA of the CDR3 is TGTGCCTTCAGTTTTTTAGCCCTTGGGCGGGGGGGTTCCAATGAGCAGTTCTTC. The encoded protein is CAFSFLALGRGGSNEQFF.

This clonotype turned up a few times. The chain has TRBV6-6 and TRBJ2-3; possibly TRBD1 for D (5 bases). The CDR3 sequence is 13 residues long. The germline CDR1 and CDR2 sequences are MNHNY and SVGAGI (reference sequence). V lost 6 bases to trimming and J lost 2 bases, with 9 bases between them. The CDR3 bases are TGTGCCAGCAGGGACACGAACACAGATACGCAGTATTTT. The encoded protein is CASRDTNTDTQYF.

This clonotype was recorded a few times. The J gene is TRBJ2-3, the V gene TRBV20-1, with unresolved D. CDR1 DFQATT and CDR2 SNEGSKA come from the germline V gene (reference sequence). V was clipped by 3 bases and J by 4 bases, with 11 bases between them. CDR3 size: 13 residues. CDR3 residues: CSASKAGPDTQYF. The CDR3 region has the DNA TGCAGTGCTAGCAAGGCAGGACCAGATACGCAGTATTTT.

A remark on this clonotype: At one end, the junction sequence differs from germline, possibly due to a read error. The V call is TRBV20-1, the J call TRBJ2-3; TRBD2 aligns across 13 bases. The germline CDR1 and CDR2 sequences are DFQATT and SNEGSKA (reference sequence). The CDR3 consists of 16 residues. The CDR3 DNA sequence: TGCTGTGCTAGAGATCCAAGGACTAGCGGGAGTGATACGCAGTATTTT. This gives the protein CCARDPRTSGSDTQYF.

The J gene is TRBJ1-2, the V gene TRBV14; weak D call: TRBD1 (6 bases). Between the trimmed V and J ends, which lost 4 bases and 2 bases, there was a span of 11 bases. The germline V gene has CDR1 SGHDN and CDR2 FVKESK. The CDR3 extends over 14 amino acids. DNA of the CDR3: TGTGCCAGCAGCCGCAGGGGCTTAAACTATGGCTACACCTTC. This codes for CASSRRGLNYGYTF.

The V gene is TRBV12-3 or TRBV12-4, the J gene TRBJ2-7; D may correspond to TRBD1 or TRBD2 (5 bases each). The CDR3 totals 13 residues. V was shortened by 6 bases and J by 7 bases, with 16 bases between the two germline ends. CDR3 bases: TGTGCCAGCAGACCGAGGGGCTACGGAGAGCAGTACTTC. It specifies CASRPRGYGEQYF.

The chain links TRBV5-6 to TRBJ2-5, with 10 bases matching TRBD2. Germline V gene data show CDR1 as SGHDT and CDR2 as YYEEEE. The CDR3 sequence is 15 residues long. V trimming: 1 base; J trimming: 2 bases; junction bases outside the gene matches: 2. The CDR3 coding sequence is TGTGCCAGCAGCTTGCCTAGCGGGGGTCAAGAGACCCAGTACTTC. Residues: CASSLPSGGQETQYF.

This clonotype was seen more than once but under ten times. CDR3 DNA: TGCAGTGCTAGGTTAGCACGGACCATATACAATGAGCAGTTCTTC. Its protein is CSARLARTIYNEQFF. The chain is built from TRBV20-1 and TRBJ2-1; D remains ambiguous. With 3 bases removed from V and 4 bases from J, the gap between germline ends came to 16 bases. The germline V gene has CDR1 DFQATT and CDR2 SNEGSKA (reference sequence). The CDR3 has 15 amino acids.

V usage is TRBV4-1 and J usage is TRBJ2-7; D might be TRBD2 (5 bases). Germline V gene lookup returns CDR1 MGHRA and CDR2 YSYEKL. Trimming took off 0 bases at V and 3 bases at J, with 12 bases between the two ends. The CDR3 contains 15 residues. CDR3: CASSQDDYVDYEQYF. In nucleotides, the CDR3 is TGCGCCAGCAGCCAAGATGACTATGTGGACTACGAGCAGTACTTC.

The table lists this clonotype with a few counts. CDR3 residues: CASSPPRAGDSYNEQFF. The CDR3 DNA reads TGTGCCAGCAGTCCCCCGCGAGCGGGAGATTCGTACAATGAGCAGTTCTTC. The rearrangement joins TRBV28 to TRBJ2-1; 8 bases are a match to TRBD2. The CDR3 sequence is 17 residues long. CDR1 is MDHEN, CDR2 SYDVKM, per germline. V was clipped by 5 bases and J by 4 bases; unmatched bases: 13.

The chain has TRBV12-3 or TRBV12-4 and TRBJ2-2; D unresolved. Trimming took 2 bases from V and 7 from J, leaving 5 bases between them. The CDR3 length is 12 residues. CDR3 coding DNA: TGTGCCAGCAGTTTAAGTCTCGGGGAGCTGTTTTTT. As protein: CASSLSLGELFF.

The gene calls are TRBV5-1 and TRBJ1-1; TRBD1 might be the D (5 bases). CDR3 length: 16 amino acids. The ends were cut back, 1 base at V and 0 bases at J, with 13 bases in the middle. Germline CDR1 reads SGHRS; CDR2 reads YFSETQ. The CDR3 DNA sequence: TGCGCCAGCAGCTTGCGGAGAACAGGAGTGAACACTGAAGCTTTCTTT. Its translation: CASSLRRTGVNTEAFF.

This chain connects TRBV12-3 or TRBV12-4 to TRBJ2-5; 10 bases agree with TRBD2. The V and J ends lost 6 bases and 7 bases, in that order; junction bases with no gene match: 11. The CDR3 covers 15 residues. The CDR3 here is CASSQEAGGPRTQYF. DNA for the CDR3: TGTGCCAGCAGCCAGGAAGCGGGGGGGCCCAGGACCCAGTACTTC.

This clonotype has a handful of counts. A read error may be the cause here, since a much bigger clone is one base away. V and J are TRBV6-2 or TRBV6-3 and TRBJ1-1; D is undetermined. CDR1 and CDR2 (germline): MNHEY, SVGEGT. The CDR3 covers 12 residues. Trimming pared 5 bases from V and 1 base from J, leaving 5 bases between. CDR3 sequence (DNA): TGTGCCAGCAGTCACGGGAACACTGAAGCTTTCTTT. Translating it yields CASSHGNTEAFF.

V usage is TRBV7-9 and J usage is TRBJ2-1; the D gene is possibly TRBD1 (6 bases). The V and J ends lost 1 base and 6 bases respectively, with 13 bases between them. This CDR3 comprises 15 residues. CDR1 and CDR2 from the germline V gene are SEHNR and FQNEAQ (reference sequence). This CDR3 reads CASSLEIGTINEQFF. CDR3 DNA: TGTGCCAGCAGCTTAGAAATTGGGACAATCAATGAGCAGTTCTTC.

This clonotype has only a few counts. One end of the junction fails to match germline, which may point to a read error. The chain uses TRBV28 and TRBJ1-3; possible D gene TRBD1, 5 bases. Looked up from germline, CDR1 is MDHEN and CDR2 is SYDVKM. This CDR3 comprises 13 residues. The CDR3 nucleotides read TGTGCCAGCACCACGGGGACTGGAAACACCATGTATTTT. Protein: CASTTGTGNTMYF.

This clonotype was seen a few times. The chain employs TRBV4-2 and TRBJ2-7; TRBD2 matches 13 bases. The V gene end was trimmed by 1 base and the J gene end by 3 bases; junction bases not matched to a gene: 18. Germline V CDR1 and CDR2: LGHNA, YNFKEQ. The CDR3 runs to 21 residues. As DNA, the CDR3 is TGTGCCAGCAGCCAAGTTCAACGGGGGACTAGCGGGAACCGGCTTCTCTACGAGCAGTACTTC. As protein: CASSQVQRGTSGNRLLYEQYF.

The chain links TRBV6-5 to TRBJ2-1; D might be TRBD1 or TRBD2, each matching 5 bases. This CDR3 is 16 amino acids long. V lost 2 bases and J 2 bases, leaving 13 bases between the germline ends. Germline CDR1 reads MNHEY; CDR2 reads SVGAGI. CDR3 nucleotide sequence: TGTGCCAGCAGTTACACTGGGACGGGGACCTACAATGAGCAGTTCTTC. As protein: CASSYTGTGTYNEQFF.

This clonotype was seen just once. CDR3 protein: CASSLVSSKTQYF. For the CDR3, the DNA is TGTGCCAGCAGCTTAGTGTCCTCTAAGACCCAGTACTTC. The chain recombines TRBV7-2 with TRBJ2-5; no definite D call. The ends were cut back, 1 base at V and 6 bases at J, with 9 bases in the middle. CDR1 and CDR2 from the germline V gene are SGHTA and FQGNSA. This CDR3 region has 13 residues.

This clonotype was detected many times. The chain joins TRBV4-1 to TRBJ2-1; TRBD1 aligns across 7 bases. Losses at the gene ends were 6 bases for V and 3 bases for J; bases not matched to a gene: 5. CDR3 length: 14 residues. Germline loops: CDR1 MGHRA, CDR2 YSYEKL. The CDR3 DNA follows: TGCGCCAGCAGTAGGACAGGCCACTACAATGAGCAGTTCTTC. Amino acid sequence: CASSRTGHYNEQFF.

The chain links TRBV10-3 to TRBJ2-3; no clear D gene. Germline CDR1 reads ENHRY; CDR2 reads SYGVKD. V was shortened by 4 bases and J by 2 bases, with 10 bases between the two germline ends. The CDR3 is 14 amino acids. DNA of the CDR3: TGTGCCATCAGTGCAAGGATGTTCACAGATACGCAGTATTTT. Amino acid sequence: CAISARMFTDTQYF.

This clonotype was observed a handful of times. The chain employs TRBV7-9 and TRBJ2-1, with D possibly TRBD2 on 7 matching bases. V shed 1 base and J shed 4 bases, with 14 bases lying between them. Germline lookup yields CDR1 SEHNR and CDR2 FQNEAQ (reference sequence). The CDR3 length is 16 residues. The CDR3 DNA reads TGTGCCAGCAGCTTAGGGGCGGGGGCCGTATACAATGAGCAGTTCTTC. This sequence encodes CASSLGAGAVYNEQFF. Using reference TRBV7-9 and TRBJ2-1 for the parts outside the CDR3, the full variable domain is DTGVSQNPRHKITKRGQNVTFRCDPISEHNRLYWYRQTLGQGPEFLTYFQNEAQLEKSRLLSDRFSAERPKGSFSTLEIQRTEQGDSAMYLCASSLGAGAVYNEQFFGPGTRLTVL.

This clonotype showed up just a few times. V and J are TRBV10-3 and TRBJ2-4, with a possible D match to TRBD2 (6 bases). Germline V gene data show CDR1 as ENHRY and CDR2 as SYGVKD. The CDR3 length is 15 residues. The V end was cut by 2 bases, the J end by 8 bases, with 16 bases between. CDR3 DNA sequence: TGTGCCATCAGTGAGCCGGGAGTCTATGAGGACATTCAGTACTTC. Protein sequence: CAISEPGVYEDIQYF.

The chain uses TRBV28 and TRBJ2-3; no definite D call. Trimming shortened V by 4 bases and J by 2 bases, and 7 bases separated the two germline ends. The CDR3 is 13 residues long. Germline CDR1 MDHEN, CDR2 SYDVKM. The CDR3 DNA is TGTGCCAGCAGTTATCCAGACACAGATACGCAGTATTTT. Residues: CASSYPDTDTQYF. The full variable domain, rest sourced from reference TRBV28 and TRBJ2-3, is DVKVTQSSRYLVKRTGEKVFLECVQDMDHENMFWYRQDPGLGLRLIYFSYDVKMKEKGDIPEGYSVSREKKERFSLILESASTNQTSMYLCASSYPDTDTQYFGPGTRLTVL.

This clonotype was counted between two and nine times. The gene calls are TRBV2 and TRBJ1-6, with D perhaps matching TRBD1 (5 bases). V was clipped by 8 bases and J by 8 bases, with 7 bases between them. The CDR3 contains 11 residues. Germline CDR1 reads SNHLY; CDR2 reads FYNNEI. CDR3: CASQGYSPLHF. The DNA for the CDR3 is TGTGCCAGCCAGGGTTATTCACCCCTCCACTTT.

This clonotype was detected only a few times. This chain links TRBV29-1 with TRBJ1-4; D remains ambiguous. With 4 bases removed from V and 7 bases from J, the gap between germline ends came to 10 bases. There are 12 residues in the CDR3. The germline gives CDR1 SQVTM, CDR2 ANQGSEA. The CDR3 sequence is CSVGEGGEKLFF. As DNA, the CDR3 is TGCAGCGTTGGGGAGGGAGGTGAAAAACTGTTTTTT.

This chain connects TRBV10-3 to TRBJ2-7, with D perhaps assigned TRBD1 or TRBD2 (5 bases each). Germline assignment: CDR1 ENHRY and CDR2 SYGVKD. Between the trimmed V and J ends, which lost 6 bases and 0 bases, there was a span of 12 bases. This CDR3 is built from 14 residues. The CDR3 here is CAISGTAYSYEQYF. In nucleotides, the CDR3 is TGTGCCATCAGCGGGACCGCTTACTCCTACGAGCAGTACTTC.

This chain connects TRBV18 to TRBJ2-7; 10 bases are a match to TRBD2. Germline CDR1 and CDR2: KGHSH and LQKENI. This CDR3 is built from 15 residues. V was pared by 2 bases and J by 9 bases, with 10 bases of the junction left unmatched. The CDR3 loop reads CASSPASGSGTVQYF. CDR3 sequence (DNA): TGTGCCAGCTCACCAGCTAGCGGGAGTGGTACCGTGCAGTACTTC. Complete variable domain (other parts from reference TRBV18 and TRBJ2-7): NAGVMQNPRHLVRRRGQEARLRCSPMKGHSHVYWYRQLPEEGLKFMVYLQKENIIDESGMPKERFSAEFPKEGPSILRIQQVVRGDSAAYFCASSPASGSGTVQYFGPGTRLTVT.